The 13 T cell receptor beta chains given below trace back to one sample, sequenced in a study of shared clonotypes between healthy human individuals. The assay was immunoSEQ multiplex PCR, and TCRdb's table has in-frame clones only and misses some. The repertoire includes approximately 500,000 clones, about 85% of them detected once, and about an eighth sits in the top ten. Sequencing input: PBMCs. The receptors derive from a woman aged 40 to 50 in good health. Some clones in this sample may be carry-over from other donors' samples.

The V gene is TRBV10-3, the J gene TRBJ1-1; TRBD1 is a possible D gene (6 bases). V lost 7 bases and J lost 0, with 15 bases in between. CDR1 and CDR2 (germline): ENHRY, SYGVKD. The CDR3 contains 15 residues. The DNA for the CDR3 is TGTGCCATCACGGTGGATCGGGGGCTGAACACTGAAGCTTTCTTT. The encoded protein is CAITVDRGLNTEAFF.

The J gene is TRBJ2-1, the V gene TRBV11-2; 13 bases map to TRBD2. Germline V gives CDR1 SGHAT, CDR2 FQNNGV. V lost 6 bases to trimming and J lost 5 bases; unmatched junction nucleotides: 4. There are 15 residues in the CDR3. CDR3 sequence (DNA): TGTGCCAGCAGTCTACTAGCGGGAGGGGACAATGAGCAGTTCTTC. The encoded protein is CASSLLAGGDNEQFF.

The CDR3 reads CASSLSNEQYF. The CDR3 DNA reads as TGTGCCAGCAGCCTCAGTAACGAGCAGTACTTC. The chain links TRBV11-2 to TRBJ2-7; D gene ambiguous. CDR1 and CDR2 (germline): SGHAT, FQNNGV. V was cut by 5 bases and J by 5 bases, with 7 bases left in between. The CDR3 length is 11 residues.

This clone was picked up one time. A far larger clone is only one base removed, so a read error is likely. V gene TRBV9 combines with J gene TRBJ1-5; a weak D match, TRBD1 (6 bases). The CDR3 has 15 amino acids. CDR1 SGDLS and CDR2 YYNGEE come from the germline V gene. Trimming removed 4 bases at V and 3 bases at J, with 14 bases between. The CDR3, as DNA: TGTGCCAGCAGCAAAGGGGGGTCTCCCAATCAGCCCCAGCATTTT. As protein: CASSKGGSPNQPQHF.

V and J are TRBV18 and TRBJ2-3, with D possibly matching TRBD2 (6 bases). Germline loops: CDR1 KGHSH, CDR2 LQKENI. CDR3 length: 16 residues. With 3 bases removed from V and 0 bases from J, the gap between germline ends came to 13 bases. CDR3 coding DNA: TGTGCCAGCTCACCGACTGGAGGGGCTAGCACAGATACGCAGTATTTT. This translates into CASSPTGGASTDTQYF.

This sequence joins TRBV11-3 and TRBJ2-5, with 10 bases that match TRBD2. Trimming at V came to 2 bases and at J to 4 bases, leaving 4 bases not matched to a gene. In germline, CDR1 is SGHNT, CDR2 YENEEA. The CDR3 is 15 amino acids. The CDR3 DNA is TGTGCCAGCAGCTTAAGCGGGAGGGGCACAGAGACCCAGTACTTC. It codes for CASSLSGRGTETQYF.

Comments on this clone: This sequence is one base from a far larger clone and is likely a read error. The rearrangement links TRBV10-2 to TRBJ2-1, with D unresolved. The CDR3 runs to 12 residues. Trimming shortened V by 6 bases and J by 8 bases, and 11 bases separated the two germline ends. Germline assignment: CDR1 WSHSY and CDR2 SAAADI. The CDR3 sequence is CASRGPRYEQFF. The CDR3, as DNA: TGCGCCAGCAGGGGTCCCCGGTATGAGCAGTTCTTC.

This CDR3 reads CASSPLGQGGTEAFF. In DNA, the CDR3 is TGTGCCAGCTCACCTCTGGGACAGGGGGGTACTGAAGCTTTCTTT. This rearrangement joins TRBV18 to TRBJ1-1, with 11 bases aligning to TRBD1. V lost 3 bases, J lost 5 bases, and 5 bases stayed unmatched. The CDR3 spans 15 residues. Germline loops: CDR1 KGHSH, CDR2 LQKENI. The full variable domain, completed using reference TRBV18 and TRBJ1-1, is NAGVMQNPRHLVRRRGQEARLRCSPMKGHSHVYWYRQLPEEGLKFMVYLQKENIIDESGMPKERFSAEFPKEGPSILRIQQVVRGDSAAYFCASSPLGQGGTEAFFGQGTRLTVV.

The rearrangement joins TRBV28 to TRBJ2-5; D may be TRBD2 (5 bases). CDR1 and CDR2 from the germline V gene are MDHEN and SYDVKM. The CDR3 has 14 residues. Trimming left V 3 bases short and J 2 bases short, with 10 bases between. The CDR3 here is CASSFQRTQETQYF. The CDR3 DNA reads as TGTGCCAGCAGTTTCCAGCGGACGCAAGAGACCCAGTACTTC. The variable domain in full, completed from reference TRBV28 and TRBJ2-5, reads DVKVTQSSRYLVKRTGEKVFLECVQDMDHENMFWYRQDPGLGLRLIYFSYDVKMKEKGDIPEGYSVSREKKERFSLILESASTNQTSMYLCASSFQRTQETQYFGPGTRLLVL.

The chain joins TRBV21-1 to TRBJ2-7; the D call of TRBD1 is as the table states it, not checked on the DNA. TRBV21-1 corresponds to a pseudogene. The CDR3 is made up of 13 amino acids. Written as DNA, the CDR3 is TGTGCCAGCAGCAAAGTTCAGGACTACGAGCAGTACTTC. Protein: CASSKVQDYEQYF.

The rearrangement links TRBV14 to TRBJ1-1; D ambiguous. Trimming took 2 bases from V and 6 from J, leaving 7 bases between them. The CDR3 loop spans 12 amino acids. Germline CDR1 and CDR2: SGHDN and FVKESK. The CDR3 nucleotides read TGTGCCAGCAGCCAAAATACGGCTGAAGCTTTCTTT. It is translated as CASSQNTAEAFF.

Remarks on this clone: A read error is likely here: a far larger clone is one base away. The chain combines TRBV5-1 with TRBJ2-7; D remains unclear. Germline CDR1 reads SGHRS; CDR2 reads YFSETQ. CDR3 size: 12 residues. In DNA, the CDR3 is TGCGCCAGCATCTTGTATGCCTACGAGCAGTACTTC. Amino acid sequence: CASILYAYEQYF.

J is TRBJ2-7 and V is TRBV7-2, with 9 bases fitting TRBD1. CDR1 and CDR2 (germline): SGHTA, FQGNSA. V lost 2 bases to trimming and J lost 5 bases; unmatched junction nucleotides: 4. This CDR3 has 14 amino acids. Here the CDR3 DNA reads TGTGCCAGCAGCTTAACAGGGGGCCCCCACGAGCAGTACTTC. Its translation: CASSLTGGPHEQYF.